This T cell receptor (beta chain) was sequenced for a study of shared clonotypes between healthy human individuals. Overall study context: Donors were a couple of women and a few men aged 18 to 49. General study findings and limits: The study generally estimated greater richness for naive than memory subsets.

TCRdb's table, derived via immunoSEQ multiplex PCR, lists solely in-frame clones and lacks some. The profile shows some 800,000 clones, approximately 92% of them singletons. This clone was picked up a small number of times. No antigen is known for it. This CDR3 contains 13 residues. Trimming left V 0 bases short and J 4 bases short, with 7 bases between. The V gene's germline CDR1 is MNHEY and CDR2 SMNVEV (reference sequence). CD8 cells classed as naive were CD45RO-negative and positively selected for CCR7, excluding terminally differentiated effector memory CD45RA+ cells. All participating donors were Caucasian adults from Nashville, Tennessee.

The sequencing input was naive CD8+ T cells sorted from blood. The chain joins TRBV27 to TRBJ2-7; D remains ambiguous. This sequence originates from a young man in good health. CDR3 sequence reads: CASSLSLTYEQYF. In nucleotides, the CDR3 is TGTGCCAGCAGTTTATCTCTGACGTACGAGCAGTACTTC.